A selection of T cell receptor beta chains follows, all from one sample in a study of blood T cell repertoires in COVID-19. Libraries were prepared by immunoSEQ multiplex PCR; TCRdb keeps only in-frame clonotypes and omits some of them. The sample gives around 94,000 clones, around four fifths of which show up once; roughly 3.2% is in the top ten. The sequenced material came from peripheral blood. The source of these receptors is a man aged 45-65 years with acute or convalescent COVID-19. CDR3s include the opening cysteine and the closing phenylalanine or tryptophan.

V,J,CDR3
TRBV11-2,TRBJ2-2,CASSLDRVGGELFF
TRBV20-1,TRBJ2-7,CSASSETVAYEQYF
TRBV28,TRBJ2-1,CASTSQGHEQFF
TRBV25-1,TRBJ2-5,CASSETSGRTLGTQYF
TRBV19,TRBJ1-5,CASRRTGTSSNQPQHF
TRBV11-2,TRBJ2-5,CASSLAVLAGKETQYF
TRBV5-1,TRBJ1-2,CASSLEAGSDGYTF
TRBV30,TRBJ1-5,CAWSVTGGFQPQHF
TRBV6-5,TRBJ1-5,CASKGQGDQPQHF
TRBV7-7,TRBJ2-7,CASGPLGQSYEQYF
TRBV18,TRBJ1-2,CASSPNSMGQGAHGYTF
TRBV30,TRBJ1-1,CAWSTLRDRRAFF
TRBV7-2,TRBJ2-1,CASSLDSGGSYNEQFF
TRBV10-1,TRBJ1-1,CASSVGQRNTEAFF
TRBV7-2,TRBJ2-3,CASSLAASGGATDTQYF
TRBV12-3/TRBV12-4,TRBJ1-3,CASRTGGNTIYF
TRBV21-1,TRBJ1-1,CASSKCFPGLNTEAFF
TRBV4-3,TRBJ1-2,CASSQANQGGGYTF
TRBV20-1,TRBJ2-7,CSASWLAGDSRGYF
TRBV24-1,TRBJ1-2,CATSDHGTGGFHYGYTF
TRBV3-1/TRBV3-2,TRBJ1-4,CASSQRRRAAGEKLFF
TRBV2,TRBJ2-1,CASSDLAFIDEQFF
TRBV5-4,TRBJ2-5,CASRGQRQETQYF
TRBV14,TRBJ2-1,CASRASGSSYNEQFF
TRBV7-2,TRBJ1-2,CASSLGRDIYGYTF
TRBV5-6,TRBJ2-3,CASSLAGLSDTQYF
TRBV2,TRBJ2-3,CASNYGGGVSTDTQYF
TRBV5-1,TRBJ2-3,CASSLVAGWDTQYF
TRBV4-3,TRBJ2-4,CASSQDRVAGEVLAKNIQYF
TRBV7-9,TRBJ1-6,CASSQINSPLHF
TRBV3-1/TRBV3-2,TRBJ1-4,CASSRQLLNEKLFF
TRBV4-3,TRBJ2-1,CASSQETGSYNEQFF
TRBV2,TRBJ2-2,CATRNTGFGELFF
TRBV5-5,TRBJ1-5,CASSFGGSGNQPQHF
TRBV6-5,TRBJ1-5,CASSRAGTGNQPQHF
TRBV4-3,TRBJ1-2,CASSQDPGGNIFYGYTF
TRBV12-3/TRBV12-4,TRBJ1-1,CASSLEGEAFF
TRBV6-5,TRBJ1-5,CASSYSYTYSNQPQHF
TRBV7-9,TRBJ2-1,CASSLGTSGKAYNEQFF
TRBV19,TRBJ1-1,CASSPGGYTEAFF
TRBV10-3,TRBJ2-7,CAISESRTMTYEQYF
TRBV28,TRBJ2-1,CASGQGEQFF